A selection of T cell receptor beta chains follows, all from one sample in a study of blood T cell repertoires in COVID-19. Repertoires were generated with immunoSEQ multiplex PCR, while TCRdb's copy carries only in-frame clones and drops some. The sample holds 61,000 or so clones, approximately 80% seen once. The sample was peripheral blood. The receptors come from a woman aged 80 or older with acute or convalescent COVID-19. The CDR3 runs from the conserved cysteine through the conserved F or W. Fields, in order: D gene, J gene, clone size, V gene, CDR3 protein, CDR3 DNA. A D gene is named only where the DNA matches it firmly. Size is omitted from some rows. Given values are once, few, many or a class for expanded clones.

d_gene: NA; j_gene: TRBJ2-1; abundance: NA; v_gene: TRBV5-8; CDR3aa: CASSATSFGPQFF; CDR3nt: TGTGCCAGCAGCGCAACTAGCTTCGGCCCGCAGTTCTTC
d_gene: NA; j_gene: TRBJ1-1; abundance: NA; v_gene: TRBV28; CDR3aa: CASSRGGLRDSEAFF; CDR3nt: TGTGCCAGCAGTAGGGGGGGGCTCCGGGACTCTGAAGCTTTCTTT
d_gene: NA; j_gene: TRBJ1-1; abundance: few; v_gene: TRBV19; CDR3aa: CASSIDHGASEAFF; CDR3nt: TGTGCCAGTAGTATAGATCATGGGGCATCCGAAGCTTTCTTT
d_gene: TRBD1; j_gene: TRBJ2-7; abundance: NA; v_gene: TRBV6-2/TRBV6-3; CDR3aa: CASSWTGNFGHEQYF; CDR3nt: TGTGCCAGCAGTTGGACAGGGAATTTTGGGCACGAGCAGTACTTC
d_gene: TRBD2; j_gene: TRBJ2-7; abundance: NA; v_gene: TRBV4-2; CDR3aa: CASSHDLTSASSPFEQYF; CDR3nt: TGTGCCAGCAGCCATGACCTGACTAGCGCTTCCTCTCCTTTCGAGCAGTACTTC
d_gene: TRBD1; j_gene: TRBJ2-2; abundance: few; v_gene: TRBV9; CDR3aa: CASSVRGRADTGELFF; CDR3nt: TGTGCCAGCAGCGTAAGGGGGCGGGCCGACACCGGGGAGCTGTTTTTT
d_gene: TRBD1; j_gene: TRBJ1-5; abundance: NA; v_gene: TRBV4-1; CDR3aa: CASSQEQGARYQPQHF; CDR3nt: TGCGCCAGCAGCCAAGAACAGGGGGCGAGGTATCAGCCCCAGCATTTT
d_gene: TRBD1; j_gene: TRBJ1-6; abundance: NA; v_gene: TRBV5-4; CDR3aa: CASSLRQGRPESPLHF; CDR3nt: TGTGCCAGCAGCCTCCGACAGGGGAGACCGGAATCACCCCTCCACTTT
d_gene: NA; j_gene: TRBJ2-7; abundance: NA; v_gene: TRBV30; CDR3aa: CAWSVPGEKQYF; CDR3nt: TGTGCCTGGAGTGTACCCGGTGAGAAGCAGTACTTC
d_gene: TRBD2; j_gene: TRBJ2-5; abundance: NA; v_gene: TRBV10-1; CDR3aa: CASSTSLAGSQETQYF; CDR3nt: TGCGCCAGCAGTACCTCACTAGCGGGGTCCCAAGAGACCCAGTACTTC
d_gene: TRBD1; j_gene: TRBJ2-1; abundance: NA; v_gene: TRBV6-2/TRBV6-3; CDR3aa: CASSWDSYFNEQFF; CDR3nt: TGTGCCAGCAGTTGGGACAGTTACTTCAATGAGCAGTTCTTC
d_gene: TRBD1; j_gene: TRBJ2-7; abundance: NA; v_gene: TRBV13; CDR3aa: CASSPGTGVYEQYF; CDR3nt: TGTGCCAGCAGCCCAGGGACAGGCGTCTACGAGCAGTACTTC
d_gene: NA; j_gene: TRBJ2-7; abundance: NA; v_gene: TRBV2; CDR3aa: CASNSGSYEQYF; CDR3nt: TGTGCCAGCAACTCTGGTTCCTACGAGCAGTACTTC
d_gene: TRBD1; j_gene: TRBJ2-1; abundance: few; v_gene: TRBV7-2; CDR3aa: CASSSDGTGKQFF; CDR3nt: TGTGCCAGCAGCTCGGACGGGACAGGGAAGCAGTTCTTC
d_gene: TRBD2; j_gene: TRBJ2-3; abundance: NA; v_gene: TRBV5-1; CDR3aa: CASSSRWREGITDTQYF; CDR3nt: TGCGCCAGCAGCTCCCGGTGGCGGGAGGGTATCACAGATACGCAGTATTTT
d_gene: TRBD1; j_gene: TRBJ2-7; abundance: NA; v_gene: TRBV18; CDR3aa: CASSQRQGHEQYF; CDR3nt: TGTGCCAGCTCCCAGAGACAGGGCCACGAGCAGTACTTC
d_gene: NA; j_gene: TRBJ1-5; abundance: NA; v_gene: TRBV19; CDR3aa: CASSPNGSNQPQHF; CDR3nt: TGTGCCAGTAGTCCAAACGGGAGCAATCAGCCCCAGCATTTT
d_gene: TRBD1; j_gene: TRBJ2-3; abundance: NA; v_gene: TRBV9; CDR3aa: CASSVGGQGSPQYF; CDR3nt: TGTGCCAGCAGCGTAGGTGGACAGGGGAGCCCGCAGTATTTT